The 14 T cell receptor beta chains presented below share a single source sample, sequenced in a study of T-cell reconstitution after alpha-beta-depleted transplantation in children. TCRbeta library construction was performed incorporating unique molecular identifiers. TCRdb itself ran the PCR reads through MiXCR, one entry per CDR3 protein. Of approximately 590,000 distinct CDR3 sequences listed, approximately 10% are singletons. The specimen was PBMCs from the stem cell graft donor, collected from the stem cell graft. These receptors all stem from a human donor who donated a stem cell graft to a child with acute myeloid leukemia.

This clonotype was detected many times. The V and J genes are TRBV7-9 and TRBJ2-2, with 7 bases lining up with TRBD1. This CDR3 is built from 16 residues. The V gene's germline CDR1 is SEHNR and CDR2 FQNEAQ (reference sequence). V shed 2 bases, J shed 3 bases, and the junction held 6 bases outside the gene matches. CDR3 bases: TGTGCCAGCAGCTTAAGGGGGACAGAAGACACCGGGGAGCTGTTTTTT. Its protein is CASSLRGTEDTGELFF. Using reference TRBV7-9 and TRBJ2-2 for the parts outside the CDR3, the full variable domain is DTGVSQNPRHKITKRGQNVTFRCDPISEHNRLYWYRQTLGQGPEFLTYFQNEAQLEKSRLLSDRFSAERPKGSFSTLEIQRTEQGDSAMYLCASSLRGTEDTGELFFGEGSRLTVL.

There are many counts of this clonotype. The chain links TRBV9 to TRBJ2-2, with D uncertain. Per germline, CDR1 SGDLS and CDR2 YYNGEE. The CDR3 is 14 residues long. V shed 2 bases and J shed 1 base, with 6 bases lying between them. For the CDR3, the DNA is TGTGCCAGCAGCGTCACCGGGAACACCGGGGAGCTGTTTTTT. This encodes CASSVTGNTGELFF.

The rearrangement uses TRBV12-3 or TRBV12-4 and TRBJ1-4, with 10 bases matching TRBD1. V was pared by 6 bases and J by 5 bases, with 3 bases of the junction left unmatched. The CDR3 is 14 residues long. The DNA for the CDR3 is TGTGCCAGCAGCGACAGGGGGCCCAATGAAAAACTGTTTTTT. Encoded protein: CASSDRGPNEKLFF.

This clonotype was seen at least ten times. This chain joins TRBV18 and TRBJ2-4, with TRBD1 matching over 9 bases. This CDR3 spans 13 amino acids. CDR1 and CDR2 (germline): KGHSH, LQKENI. V shed 6 bases, J shed 8 bases, and the junction held 5 bases outside the gene matches. The CDR3 reads CASSGTGYDIQYF. CDR3 bases: TGTGCCAGCTCCGGGACAGGGTATGACATTCAGTACTTC.

The rearrangement uses TRBV20-1 and TRBJ2-3; TRBD2 agrees at 8 bases. V lost 0 bases and J lost 6; bases outside the gene matches: 11. This CDR3 is built from 16 residues. In germline, CDR1 is DFQATT, CDR2 SNEGSKA (reference sequence). The CDR3 bases are TGCAGTGCTAGAGATCGCCTAGCGGGTTCGGGGGATACGCAGTATTTT. As protein: CSARDRLAGSGDTQYF.

The chain is built from TRBV18 and TRBJ1-1; TRBD1 matches at 8 bases. The trim removed 1 base at V and 8 bases at J, leaving 6 bases unmatched. From germline, CDR1 is KGHSH and CDR2 LQKENI. This CDR3 spans 14 amino acids. DNA of the CDR3: TGTGCCAGCTCACCACAGCCAGGGGGCCGGGAAGCTTTCTTT. It specifies CASSPQPGGREAFF.

The V gene is TRBV6-2 or TRBV6-3, the J gene TRBJ1-2, with 8 bases fitting TRBD1. The CDR3 consists of 15 residues. The V gene's germline CDR1 is MNHEY and CDR2 SVGEGT. V was clipped by 7 bases and J by 2 bases; unmatched bases: 9. The CDR3 DNA is TGTGCCAGCATACCAGGGGACAGGATAAACTATGGCTACACCTTC. Protein: CASIPGDRINYGYTF.

In nucleotides, the CDR3 is TGTGCCAGCTCTGCCGGGACTCCTTCCTCTGGAAACACCATATATTTT. Protein sequence: CASSAGTPSSGNTIYF. The chain recombines TRBV18 with TRBJ1-3, with D possibly TRBD1 on 5 matching bases. Germline loops: CDR1 KGHSH, CDR2 LQKENI. Between the trimmed V and J ends, which lost 6 bases and 0 bases, there was a span of 15 bases. This CDR3 contains 16 residues.

This rearrangement joins TRBV28 to TRBJ2-6; weak D call: TRBD1 (5 bases). Germline V lookup: CDR1 MDHEN, CDR2 SYDVKM. This CDR3 has 15 residues. V lost 6 bases, J lost 0 bases, and 9 bases lay in between. CDR3 in DNA: TGTGCCAGCAGCCGACAGTTCTCTGGGGCCAACGTCCTGACTTTC. This encodes CASSRQFSGANVLTF.

Only a few counts were recorded for this clonotype. The genes are TRBV7-3 and TRBJ2-2; 8 bases are shared with TRBD2. Trimming removed 5 bases from V and 6 bases from J; junction bases left unmatched: 8. The CDR3 loop spans 15 amino acids. The germline gives CDR1 SGHTA, CDR2 FQGTGA. The CDR3 nucleotides are TGTGCCAGCAGCGTCGGAGGGCGGGAGGCCGGGGAGCTGTTTTTT. Protein: CASSVGGREAGELFF.

In its sample, this clonotype was seen once. V and J are TRBV3-1 and TRBJ2-1; either TRBD1 or TRBD2 may supply D (5 bases each). CDR3 length: 14 residues. V was pared by 1 base and J by 14 bases, with 18 bases between. Per the germline V gene, CDR1 is LGHDT and CDR2 is YNNKEL (reference sequence). Here the CDR3 DNA reads TGTGCCAGCAGCCAAGGGACGGGACCCACGATTGAGTTCTTC. As protein: CASSQGTGPTIEFF.

This clonotype was counted a few times. V is TRBV12-3 or TRBV12-4 and J is TRBJ2-7; 12 bases match TRBD2. CDR3 length: 13 residues. The trim removed 5 bases at V and 6 bases at J, leaving 2 bases unmatched. The CDR3 spells CASSILAGGEQYF. The CDR3 DNA reads TGTGCCAGCAGTATACTAGCGGGAGGCGAGCAGTACTTC.

This clonotype has more than one count but fewer than ten. Here the CDR3 reads CSAIPSAGRDEQFF. CDR3 bases: TGCAGTGCTATCCCCTCGGCGGGGCGCGATGAGCAGTTCTTC. This chain links TRBV20-1 with TRBJ2-1, with D perhaps TRBD2 (6 bases). There are 14 residues in the CDR3. Trimming pared 4 bases from V and 8 bases from J, leaving 18 bases between. CDR1 and CDR2 from the germline V gene are DFQATT and SNEGSKA (reference sequence).

In this sample, this clonotype turned up many times. The chain is built from TRBV6-1 and TRBJ2-3, with 11 bases matching TRBD2. Germline V gives CDR1 MNHNS, CDR2 SASEGT. J lost 7 bases, V lost 8 bases, and 8 bases had no gene match. This CDR3 has 14 amino acids. The CDR3 sequence is CASHPSGRSNTQYF. CDR3 sequence (DNA): TGTGCCAGCCACCCTAGCGGGAGGAGTAATACGCAGTATTTT.